The 13 T cell receptor beta chains reported below all come from one sample, sequenced in a study of human T cells and chemical hapten exposure (dated by TCRdb to about 2021). To prepare the library, RACE was applied. These reads were obtained on a NextSeq 500. The raw public reads went through TCRdb reprocessing: fastp at Q25, MiXCR clone calling, in-frame beta chains kept. Every distinct CDR3 protein forms one entry, paired with its most common genes and DNA. This sample comprises 55,000 to 80,000 distinct CDR3 sequences, 11% of them detected only once. The top ten clonotypes cover about 2.3% of the sample. The meaning of the sample's time point label: patch test 3, about 24 weeks after DPC sensitization. This specimen's treatment or condition label, per the study, means: therapeutic diphenylcyclopropenone sensitization with weekly scalp DPC. Sequencing was performed on whole blood, taken in connection with sensitization to the hapten diphenylcyclopropenone (DPC). The source is a woman aged 25 to 45 with alopecia areata. Some clones in this sample may be carry-over from other donors' samples.

Written as DNA, the CDR3 is TGTGCCAGCAGTGAAGGGACAATTAAAGAGACCCAGTACTTC. Translating it yields CASSEGTIKETQYF. The chain has TRBV6-1 and TRBJ2-5; D possibly corresponds to TRBD1 (5 bases). The CDR3 extends over 14 amino acids. With 1 base removed from V and 3 bases from J, the gap between germline ends came to 9 bases. CDR1 is MNHNS and CDR2 is SASEGT in the germline V gene.

This clonotype was counted between two and nine times. The rearrangement links TRBV12-3 or TRBV12-4 to TRBJ1-1, with D tentatively TRBD1 (5 bases). The CDR3 runs to 13 residues. Between the trimmed V and J ends, which lost 6 bases and 0 bases, there was a span of 8 bases. The CDR3 is CASSQGLNTEAFF. The CDR3 bases are TGTGCCAGCAGCCAGGGCCTGAACACTGAAGCTTTCTTT.

This clonotype showed up many times. This chain links TRBV19 with TRBJ1-5; D is uncertain. Germline CDR1 is LNHDA and CDR2 is SQIVND (reference sequence). V was shortened by 1 base and J by 1 base, with 8 bases between the two germline ends. CDR3 length: 15 residues. CDR3 amino acids: CASSIGYYSNQPQHF. For the CDR3, the DNA is TGTGCCAGTAGTATAGGGTATTACAGCAATCAGCCCCAGCATTTT.

This clonotype was counted only a few times. The chain uses TRBV10-3 and TRBJ1-5, with D possibly matching TRBD1 (5 bases). The CDR3 spans 15 residues. Trimming shortened V by 4 bases and J by 7 bases, and 17 bases separated the two germline ends. In germline, CDR1 is ENHRY, CDR2 SYGVKD. CDR3 in amino acids: CAISAGTVREQPQHF. CDR3 nucleotides: TGTGCCATCAGTGCCGGGACCGTGAGAGAGCAGCCCCAGCATTTT.

The chain joins TRBV25-1 to TRBJ1-1; D is perhaps TRBD1 (5 bases). In germline, CDR1 is MGHDK, CDR2 SYGVNS. Trimming removed 5 bases at V and 0 bases at J, with 10 bases between. There are 14 residues in the CDR3. The CDR3 reads CASSPRTLNTEAFF. Here the CDR3 DNA reads TGTGCCAGCAGTCCCCGGACACTGAACACTGAAGCTTTCTTT.

This clonotype was picked up many times. In nucleotides, the CDR3 is TGCAGCGTTACAGGGGCCTCTTTTCATGGCTACACCTTC. It is translated as CSVTGASFHGYTF. This chain links TRBV29-1 with TRBJ1-2, with TRBD1 matching 7 bases. With V trimmed by 5 bases and J by 6 bases, 9 bases remained unmatched. Germline V lookup: CDR1 SQVTM, CDR2 ANQGSEA. The CDR3 is made up of 13 amino acids.

This clonotype was detected a few times. V and J are TRBV29-1 and TRBJ1-2; D is undetermined. CDR3 length: 14 amino acids. Germline CDR1 is SQVTM and CDR2 is ANQGSEA. V lost 2 bases and J lost 5, with 15 bases in between. The DNA of the CDR3 is TGCAGCGTTGAAAAGGGTATAAACCTTTATGGCTACACCTTC. Residues: CSVEKGINLYGYTF.

This clonotype was found many times. This chain uses TRBV27 with TRBJ2-1; 9 nucleotides align to TRBD2. Germline V gives CDR1 MNHEY, CDR2 SMNVEV (reference sequence). The CDR3 sequence is 15 residues long. V was pared by 7 bases and J by 4 bases, with 8 bases of the junction left unmatched. The CDR3 coding sequence is TGTGCCAGCATGTTGGGCGGGAGGGATTACAATGAGCAGTTCTTC. Protein sequence: CASMLGGRDYNEQFF.

V is TRBV20-1 and J is TRBJ2-4; a weak D match, TRBD2 (6 bases). The CDR3 is 14 amino acids. V was pared by 6 bases and J by 0 bases, with 12 bases between. From germline, CDR1 is DFQATT and CDR2 SNEGSKA (reference sequence). In DNA, the CDR3 is TGCAGTGCCAGGAGGGAGATAGCCAAAAACATTCAGTACTTC. Translation gives CSARREIAKNIQYF.

This clonotype was counted between two and nine times. The chain combines TRBV7-9 with TRBJ2-7, with D maybe TRBD2 (5 bases). Trimming shortened V by 5 bases and J by 5 bases, and 10 bases separated the two germline ends. Germline CDR1 is SEHNR and CDR2 is FQNEAQ (reference sequence). The CDR3 loop spans 12 amino acids. The CDR3 coding sequence is TGTGCCAGCAGCCTCCCGGGAAACGAGCAGTACTTC. Translation gives CASSLPGNEQYF.

There are a few counts of this clonotype. The rearrangement joins TRBV3-1 to TRBJ2-1; 10 nucleotides align to TRBD1. The V gene's germline CDR1 is LGHDT and CDR2 YNNKEL (reference sequence). The CDR3 covers 15 residues. After removal of 3 bases from V and 6 bases from J, the junction contained 5 bases not matched to a gene. The CDR3 loop reads CASSQADRGFNEQFF. CDR3 DNA: TGTGCCAGCAGCCAGGCGGACAGGGGGTTCAATGAGCAGTTCTTC.

The sample holds many counts of this clonotype. V and J are TRBV18 and TRBJ1-5, with D perhaps matching TRBD1 (6 bases). The CDR3 sequence is 14 residues long. V was cut by 5 bases and J by 5 bases, with 13 bases left in between. The germline V gene encodes CDR1 KGHSH and CDR2 LQKENI. The CDR3: CASSGRGVDQPQHF. CDR3 DNA: TGTGCCAGCTCAGGCAGGGGTGTCGATCAGCCCCAGCATTTT.

This clonotype has at least ten counts. This chain joins TRBV12-3 or TRBV12-4 and TRBJ2-2; tentatively, D is TRBD1 (6 bases). Trimming removed 3 bases at V and 1 base at J, with 6 bases between. The CDR3 totals 14 residues. The CDR3 sequence: CASSLGQNTGELFF. The CDR3 DNA reads TGTGCCAGCAGTTTGGGACAGAACACCGGGGAGCTGTTTTTT.